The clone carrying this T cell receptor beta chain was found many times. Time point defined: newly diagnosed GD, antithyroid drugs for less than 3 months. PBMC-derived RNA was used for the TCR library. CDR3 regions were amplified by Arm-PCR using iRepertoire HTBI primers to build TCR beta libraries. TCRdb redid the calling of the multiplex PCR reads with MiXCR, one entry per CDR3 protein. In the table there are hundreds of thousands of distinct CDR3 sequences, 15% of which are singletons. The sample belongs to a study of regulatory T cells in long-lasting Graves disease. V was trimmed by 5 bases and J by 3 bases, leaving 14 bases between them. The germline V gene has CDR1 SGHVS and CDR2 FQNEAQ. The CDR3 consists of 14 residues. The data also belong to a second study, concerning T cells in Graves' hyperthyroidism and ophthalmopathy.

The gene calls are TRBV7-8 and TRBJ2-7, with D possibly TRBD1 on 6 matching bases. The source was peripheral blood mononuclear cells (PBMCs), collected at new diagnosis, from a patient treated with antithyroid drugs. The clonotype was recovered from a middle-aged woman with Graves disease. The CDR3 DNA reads TGTGCCAGCAGCGAGAAGAGGGGGAGCTACGAGCAGTACTTC. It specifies CASSEKRGSYEQYF.